The 32 T cell receptor beta chains below were found in one sample sequenced in a study of cytomegalovirus exposure and HLA in healthy donors. This PCR relied on a set of 60 Vbeta primers and 13 Jbeta primers. Assay used: immunoSEQ multiplex PCR; TCRdb lists only in-frame clones, some missing. The table records approximately 150,000 clones, roughly 80% of them present only once. Sequenced sample: PBMCs. The receptors originated from a man aged 50-60 years in good health and CMV-seropositive.

The J gene is TRBJ2-7, the V gene TRBV5-1, with a possible D match to TRBD2 (6 bases). V was shortened by 4 bases and J by 6 bases, with 23 bases between the two germline ends. The length of the CDR3 is 16 residues. Germline CDR1 is SGHRS and CDR2 is YFSETQ. CDR3 sequence: CASSPGGVRSSGEQYF. DNA of the CDR3: TGCGCCAGCAGCCCTGGAGGGGTTCGCAGTTCGGGCGAGCAGTACTTC.

The rearrangement links TRBV4-1 to TRBJ1-2; a possible D gene is TRBD1 (6 bases). Germline V CDR1 and CDR2: MGHRA, YSYEKL. Trimming cost V 1 base and J 4 bases, with 16 bases left between them. This CDR3 comprises 16 residues. CDR3 protein: CASSQVVRGRGYGYTF. For the CDR3, the DNA is TGCGCCAGCAGCCAAGTAGTCAGGGGTCGGGGCTATGGCTACACCTTC.

This clone came up a few times. The gene calls are TRBV6-5 and TRBJ1-5; 10 bases line up with TRBD1. V lost 2 bases, J lost 3 bases, and 4 bases stayed unmatched. Looked up from germline, CDR1 is MNHEY and CDR2 is SVGAGI. CDR3 length: 16 amino acids. The CDR3 loop is CASSYAGTGANQPQHF. CDR3 nucleotides: TGTGCCAGCAGTTACGCCGGGACAGGGGCCAATCAGCCCCAGCATTTT.

This clone showed up just once. The chain uses TRBV4-2 and TRBJ2-2; D is unclear. V lost 0 bases to trimming and J lost 3 bases, with 17 bases between them. In germline, CDR1 is LGHNA, CDR2 YNFKEQ. The CDR3 covers 18 residues. CDR3 sequence: CASSQEALFISDTGELFF. CDR3 DNA sequence: TGTGCCAGCAGCCAAGAAGCCCTCTTTATTTCGGACACCGGGGAGCTGTTTTTT.

This rearrangement joins TRBV7-2 to TRBJ2-7, with D perhaps TRBD1 (5 bases). The CDR3 extends over 15 amino acids. From germline, CDR1 is SGHTA and CDR2 FQGNSA. Trimming shortened V by 1 base and J by 0 bases, and 10 bases separated the two germline ends. CDR3 in DNA: TGTGCCAGCAGCTTAGGCCAGCAGGGCTCCTACGAGCAGTACTTC. Translated: CASSLGQQGSYEQYF.

The chain employs TRBV7-2 and TRBJ2-7, with TRBD1 as a possible D gene (5 bases). With 7 bases removed from V and 6 bases from J, the gap between germline ends came to 19 bases. CDR1 and CDR2 from the germline V gene are SGHTA and FQGNSA. The CDR3 loop spans 14 amino acids. In nucleotides, the CDR3 is TGTGCCAGCACCCTTCGGGCAGGGTCGTCCGAGCAGTACTTC. Encoded protein: CASTLRAGSSEQYF.

CDR3: CSVGDRPYSPLHF. CDR3 bases: TGCAGCGTCGGGGACAGACCTTATTCACCCCTCCACTTT. This rearrangement joins TRBV29-1 to TRBJ1-6, with 7 bases that match TRBD1. V trimming: 6 bases; J trimming: 8 bases; junction bases outside the gene matches: 7. This CDR3 has 13 residues. Germline-derived CDR1 and CDR2 are SQVTM and ANQGSEA.

J is TRBJ2-7 and V is TRBV27, with D maybe TRBD2 (6 bases). The germline V gene encodes CDR1 MNHEY and CDR2 SMNVEV (reference sequence). V lost 3 bases and J 0 bases, leaving 21 bases between the germline ends. The CDR3 loop spans 18 amino acids. The CDR3 reads CASSFLRGGGLTSYEQYF. The CDR3 nucleotides are TGTGCCAGCAGTTTCCTGAGAGGTGGGGGGTTGACCTCCTACGAGCAGTACTTC.

This sequence joins TRBV28 and TRBJ1-5; D might be TRBD1 (5 bases). Trimming shortened V by 1 base and J by 4 bases, and 11 bases separated the two germline ends. The CDR3 totals 15 residues. Germline V lookup: CDR1 MDHEN, CDR2 SYDVKM. Here the CDR3 reads CASSLFSGMNQPQHF. In DNA form, the CDR3 reads TGTGCCAGCAGTTTATTTTCAGGGATGAATCAGCCCCAGCATTTT.

CDR3 in amino acids: CASSSRRATQYF. For the CDR3, the DNA is TGTGCCAGCAGTTCCCGCAGGGCCACGCAGTATTTT. The chain joins TRBV27 to TRBJ2-3, with a possible D match to TRBD1 (5 bases). Per the germline V gene, CDR1 is MNHEY and CDR2 is SMNVEV (reference sequence). V was trimmed by 4 bases and J by 9 bases, leaving 11 bases between them. CDR3 length: 12 residues.

The chain carries TRBV7-2 and TRBJ2-6; perhaps TRBD2 as D (6 bases). The CDR3 has 19 residues. Trimming removed 5 bases at V and 2 bases at J, with 22 bases between. Germline CDR1 reads SGHTA; CDR2 reads FQGNSA. The CDR3 reads CASSLPPGAPFTGANVLTF. The CDR3 region has the DNA TGTGCCAGCAGCCTACCTCCGGGAGCGCCCTTCACTGGGGCCAACGTCCTGACTTTC.

This rearrangement joins TRBV6-1 to TRBJ2-5, with 9 nucleotides matching TRBD1. With V trimmed by 5 bases and J by 2 bases, 6 bases remained unmatched. The CDR3 is 15 residues long. Germline loops: CDR1 MNHNS, CDR2 SASEGT. The CDR3 DNA reads as TGTGCCAGCAGTCGAACAGGGGGCCAGCAAGAGACCCAGTACTTC. Amino acid sequence: CASSRTGGQQETQYF.

The rearrangement joins TRBV7-3 to TRBJ2-1; 11 bases are shared with TRBD2. CDR1 and CDR2 (germline): SGHTA, FQGTGA. Germline trimming cut 0 bases from V and 9 bases from J; bases unmatched to any gene: 4. This CDR3 contains 15 residues. CDR3 amino acids: CASSLTLAGAGEQFF. In DNA form, the CDR3 reads TGTGCCAGCAGCTTAACACTAGCGGGAGCGGGTGAGCAGTTCTTC.

The chain has TRBV5-6 and TRBJ2-7; 8 bases align to TRBD2. This CDR3 comprises 15 residues. The ends lost 3 bases at V and 3 bases at J; junction bases unmatched: 8. Germline CDR1 SGHDT, CDR2 YYEEEE. CDR3 amino acids: CASSSLGTRSYEQYF. CDR3 coding DNA: TGTGCCAGCAGCTCGTTGGGGACTAGGAGCTACGAGCAGTACTTC.

The sample holds one count of this clone. This rearrangement joins TRBV28 to TRBJ2-7; D is unresolved. From germline, CDR1 is MDHEN and CDR2 SYDVKM. The V end was cut by 3 bases, the J end by 1 base, with 10 bases between. CDR3 length equals 14 residues. This CDR3 is CASSLTRPSYEQYF. The CDR3 DNA is TGTGCCAGCAGTTTGACACGGCCTTCCTACGAGCAGTACTTC.

The V gene is TRBV18, the J gene TRBJ2-7, with no clear D. Trimming stripped 6 bases from V and 2 bases from J, with 11 bases between. The V gene's germline CDR1 is KGHSH and CDR2 LQKENI. There are 13 residues in the CDR3. CDR3 region: CASSSGKTYEQYF. CDR3 in DNA: TGTGCCAGCTCCTCAGGCAAGACCTACGAGCAGTACTTC.

V and J are TRBV4-2 and TRBJ2-1; D is perhaps TRBD2 (6 bases). CDR1 and CDR2 (germline): LGHNA, YNFKEQ. CDR3 size: 14 residues. The ends were cut back, 0 bases at V and 7 bases at J, with 10 bases in the middle. The CDR3 reads CASSQDGRQNEQFF. Written as DNA, the CDR3 is TGTGCCAGCAGCCAAGATGGGAGGCAGAATGAGCAGTTCTTC.

The chain joins TRBV18 to TRBJ2-7, with D maybe TRBD2 (5 bases). The CDR3 has 13 amino acids. V shed 6 bases and J shed 1 base, with 10 bases lying between them. In germline, CDR1 is KGHSH, CDR2 LQKENI. CDR3 nucleotides: TGTGCCAGCTCCTCGGGGTTTTCCTACGAGCAGTACTTC. Translated, it gives CASSSGFSYEQYF.

The chain uses TRBV6-1 and TRBJ2-1; 11 bases match TRBD2. Trimming at V came to 2 bases and at J to 3 bases, leaving 3 bases not matched to a gene. This CDR3 spans 16 amino acids. CDR1 and CDR2 from the germline V gene are MNHNS and SASEGT. The CDR3 coding sequence is TGTGCCAGCAGTGAACTTGGACTAGCGGGCTACAATGAGCAGTTCTTC. Protein product: CASSELGLAGYNEQFF.

J is TRBJ2-7 and V is TRBV18; possible D gene TRBD1, 5 bases. Germline assignment: CDR1 KGHSH and CDR2 LQKENI. The CDR3 covers 13 residues. Trimming stripped 1 base from V and 3 bases from J, with 7 bases between. The CDR3 protein is CASSPQGNYEQYF. CDR3 sequence (DNA): TGTGCCAGCTCACCACAGGGGAACTACGAGCAGTACTTC. The variable domain in full, completed from reference TRBV18 and TRBJ2-7, reads NAGVMQNPRHLVRRRGQEARLRCSPMKGHSHVYWYRQLPEEGLKFMVYLQKENIIDESGMPKERFSAEFPKEGPSILRIQQVVRGDSAAYFCASSPQGNYEQYFGPGTRLTVT.

This chain links TRBV19 with TRBJ1-1, with D uncertain. The CDR3 covers 11 residues. From germline, CDR1 is LNHDA and CDR2 SQIVND (reference sequence). V was cut by 5 bases and J by 7 bases, with 8 bases left in between. CDR3: CASSSVREAFF. Here the CDR3 DNA reads TGTGCCAGTAGTTCCGTCCGTGAAGCTTTCTTT.

The J gene is TRBJ1-5, the V gene TRBV6-4, with 9 bases matching TRBD1. The CDR3 has 18 residues. Trimming removed 6 bases from V and 0 bases from J; junction bases left unmatched: 12. The germline gives CDR1 MRHNA, CDR2 SNTAGT. CDR3 sequence: CASRGDRAIIHSNQPQHF. For the CDR3, the DNA is TGTGCCAGCAGGGGGGACAGGGCGATTATTCATAGCAATCAGCCCCAGCATTTT.

With regard to this clone: The final CDR3 position lacks the conserved phenylalanine or tryptophan, pointing to a likely read error. This chain joins TRBV11-2 and TRBJ1-1; 7 bases line up with TRBD1. V dropped 5 bases and J dropped 1; count of bases not matched to a gene: 10. There are 16 residues in the CDR3. Germline CDR1 SGHAT, CDR2 FQNNGV. The CDR3 reads CASSTRQGLKNTEAFL. DNA of the CDR3: TGTGCCAGCAGCACCCGACAGGGCTTGAAGAACACTGAAGCTTTCCTT.

The V and J genes are TRBV18 and TRBJ2-2; 10 nucleotides agree with TRBD2. Unmatched junction bases numbered 3, after V lost 1 base and J lost 4 bases. The CDR3 is made up of 16 amino acids. From germline, CDR1 is KGHSH and CDR2 LQKENI. CDR3 in amino acids: CASSPRSSGSTGELFF. CDR3 DNA sequence: TGTGCCAGCTCACCACGGTCTAGCGGGAGCACCGGGGAGCTGTTTTTT.

This chain joins TRBV9 and TRBJ2-6; D perhaps matches TRBD2 (6 bases). Trimming shortened V by 3 bases and J by 0 bases, and 10 bases separated the two germline ends. CDR3 length: 16 amino acids. The germline V gene encodes CDR1 SGDLS and CDR2 YYNGEE. The chain's CDR3 is CASSAGDFSGANVLTF. CDR3 nucleotide sequence: TGTGCCAGCAGCGCGGGGGATTTCTCTGGGGCCAACGTCCTGACTTTC.

In this sample, this clone turned up once. The chain joins TRBV9 to TRBJ2-3, with 8 bases matching TRBD2. With 3 bases clipped from V and 1 base from J, the junction kept 4 bases outside the gene matches. The CDR3 is 15 amino acids. Germline V gene lookup returns CDR1 SGDLS and CDR2 YYNGEE. CDR3 protein: CASSAGTRGTDTQYF. CDR3 nucleotides: TGTGCCAGCAGCGCCGGGACTAGAGGCACAGATACGCAGTATTTT.

The rearrangement joins TRBV7-9 to TRBJ1-5; TRBD1 might be the D (6 bases). The germline V gene encodes CDR1 SEHNR and CDR2 FQNEAQ (reference sequence). The CDR3 has 13 residues. V was trimmed by 1 base and J by 5 bases, leaving 6 bases between them. The CDR3 is CASSLEGDQPQHF. In DNA form, the CDR3 reads TGTGCCAGCAGCTTAGAGGGGGATCAGCCCCAGCATTTT.

The CDR3 here is CASSLGGPSAQYF. CDR3 nucleotides: TGTGCCAGCTCCTTGGGGGGGCCCAGTGCCCAGTACTTC. The rearrangement joins TRBV7-6 to TRBJ2-5; TRBD2 might be the D (7 bases). Germline values: CDR1 SGHVS, CDR2 FNYEAQ. The CDR3 is 13 amino acids. The V end lost 8 bases, the J end lost 9 bases, and 19 bases lay between the germline ends.

This chain connects TRBV9 to TRBJ2-2; possibly TRBD1 for D (6 bases). The CDR3 is 15 amino acids. Per the germline V gene, CDR1 is SGDLS and CDR2 is YYNGEE. Trimming left V 3 bases short and J 5 bases short, with 14 bases between. For the CDR3, the DNA is TGTGCCAGCAGCGAAGACAGGCTAGTAACCGGGGAGCTGTTTTTT. Translated, it gives CASSEDRLVTGELFF.

This clone is a singleton in its sample. V is TRBV7-8 and J is TRBJ1-5, with 9 bases aligning to TRBD1. CDR1 and CDR2 from the germline V gene are SGHVS and FQNEAQ. This CDR3 comprises 17 residues. V was clipped by 5 bases and J by 6 bases; unmatched bases: 14. CDR3 loop: CASSPLLGTGLRQPQHF. DNA of the CDR3: TGTGCCAGCAGCCCACTCCTTGGGACAGGGCTGCGTCAGCCCCAGCATTTT.

J is TRBJ1-2 and V is TRBV5-1; 10 nucleotides match TRBD1. Per the germline V gene, CDR1 is SGHRS and CDR2 is YFSETQ. V shed 7 bases and J 2 bases; nucleotides not matched to a gene: 11. The CDR3 consists of 16 residues. The CDR3 nucleotides are TGCGCCAGCTTTCTCAACCCGGGACAGGGGAACTATGGCTACACCTTC. Its translation: CASFLNPGQGNYGYTF. Full variable domain (outside the CDR3, taken from reference TRBV5-1 and TRBJ1-2): KAGVTQTPRYLIKTRGQQVTLSCSPISGHRSVSWYQQTPGQGLQFLFEYFSETQRNKGNFPGRFSGRQFSNSRSEMNVSTLELGDSALYLCASFLNPGQGNYGYTFGSGTRLTVV.

The V and J genes are TRBV7-2 and TRBJ2-1; TRBD2 matches 10 bases. The CDR3 is 16 amino acids. Germline CDR1 reads SGHTA; CDR2 reads FQGNSA. The V and J ends lost 0 bases and 7 bases, in that order; junction bases with no gene match: 6. The CDR3 DNA sequence: TGTGCCAGCAGCTTAGCCTCTAGCGGGGGAGGGAATGAGCAGTTCTTC. Translation gives CASSLASSGGGNEQFF.